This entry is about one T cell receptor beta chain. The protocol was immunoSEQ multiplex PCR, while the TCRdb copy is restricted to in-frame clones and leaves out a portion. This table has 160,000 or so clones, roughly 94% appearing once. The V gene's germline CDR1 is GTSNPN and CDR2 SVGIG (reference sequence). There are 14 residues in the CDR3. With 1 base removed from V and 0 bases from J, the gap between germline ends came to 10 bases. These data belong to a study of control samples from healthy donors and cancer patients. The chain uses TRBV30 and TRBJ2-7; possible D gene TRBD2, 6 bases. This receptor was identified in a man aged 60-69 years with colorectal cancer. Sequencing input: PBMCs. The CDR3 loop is CAWSGGGNSYEQYF. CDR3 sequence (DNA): TGTGCCTGGAGTGGGGGAGGCAACTCCTACGAGCAGTACTTC.